The rows below give T cell receptor beta chains drawn from one sample of a study of blood T cell repertoires in COVID-19. This table comes from immunoSEQ multiplex PCR, and its TCRdb copy is limited to in-frame clones, with some not included. Among around 40,000 clones, around 90% were seen once, and the ten largest hold around 5.1%. Sequencing was carried out using peripheral blood. The receptors come from an elderly woman with acute or convalescent COVID-19. Each CDR3 is given with its conserved first and last residue. D genes are given only for firm matches. Where a row states a size, it is once, few, many or the class of an expanded clone; other rows omit it.

v_call	cdr3_length	j_call	d_call	clone_size	cdr3_aa	cdr3_nt
TRBV29-1	15	TRBJ2-1	TRBD1	NA	CSVDRVTGWVHEQFF	TGCAGCGTGGACAGGGTTACAGGGTGGGTGCATGAGCAGTTCTTC
TRBV5-1	15	TRBJ2-1	NA	NA	CASSLAGGAYNEQFF	TGCGCCAGCAGCTTGGCGGGGGGCGCCTACAATGAGCAGTTCTTC
TRBV7-9	11	TRBJ2-1	NA	once	CASSLQSRQFF	TGTGCCAGCAGCTTACAGTCCCGGCAGTTCTTC
TRBV7-2	13	TRBJ1-5	NA	once	CASSDGGNQPQHF	TGTGCCAGCAGCGACGGGGGCAATCAGCCCCAGCATTTT
TRBV6-5	13	TRBJ1-1	NA	NA	CASSADRNTEAFF	TGTGCCAGCAGCGCGGACAGGAACACTGAAGCTTTCTTT
TRBV27	15	TRBJ2-7	TRBD1	few	CASSAPGQGIYEQYF	TGTGCCAGCAGTGCACCGGGACAGGGGATCTACGAGCAGTACTTC
TRBV6-6	15	TRBJ2-7	TRBD1	NA	CASSLGQGAGGEQYF	TGTGCCAGCAGTCTTGGACAGGGGGCCGGAGGCGAGCAGTACTTC
TRBV9	16	TRBJ1-2	TRBD1	NA	CASSARQGRGGYGYTF	TGTGCCAGCAGCGCCCGACAGGGCCGGGGCGGCTATGGCTACACCTTC
TRBV7-2	13	TRBJ2-5	NA	NA	CASRGEAGETQYF	TGTGCCAGCAGGGGAGAGGCGGGGGAGACCCAGTACTTC
TRBV3-1/TRBV3-2	14	TRBJ2-7	TRBD1	NA	CASSLSGGPYEQYF	TGTGCCAGCAGCCTTTCAGGGGGTCCCTACGAGCAGTACTTC
TRBV2	15	TRBJ2-5	NA	NA	CASSLRWTSQETQYF	TGTGCCAGCAGCCTCAGATGGACATCCCAAGAGACCCAGTACTTC
TRBV18	14	TRBJ2-3	NA	NA	CASSPDRNTDTQYF	TGTGCCAGCTCACCAGACAGAAACACAGATACGCAGTATTTT
TRBV19	15	TRBJ2-4	NA	NA	CASMDGQLAKNIQYF	TGTGCCAGTATGGATGGGCAACTAGCCAAAAACATTCAGTACTTC